A selection of T cell receptor beta chains follows, all from one sample in a study of CDR3 diversity in severe acne. TCRdb redid the calling of the PCR reads with MiXCR, one entry per CDR3 protein. The data contain around 83,000 distinct CDR3 sequences, around 54% of them singletons. Sequencing was performed on blood. These receptors were taken from a male donor with severe acne vulgaris. CDR3s include the opening cysteine and the closing phenylalanine or tryptophan. D genes are given only for firm matches. The listing skips clone size in some rows; elsewhere it reads once, few, many or a size class.

D,V,size,J,CDR3,DNA
NA,TRBV30,once,TRBJ2-6,CAWSVDRISSSGANVLTF,TGTGCCTGGAGTGTGGATAGGATTTCAAGCTCTGGGGCCAACGTCCTGACTTTC
NA,TRBV28,few,TRBJ2-5,CASIARQNQETQYF,TGTGCCAGCATCGCTAGACAGAATCAAGAGACCCAGTACTTC
TRBD1,TRBV6-2/TRBV6-3,few,TRBJ2-2,CASSYSGQYTGELFF,TGTGCCAGCAGTTACTCGGGACAGTACACCGGGGAGCTGTTTTTT
NA,TRBV2,NA,TRBJ1-2,CASSDQNYGYTF,TGTGCCAGCTCCGACCAGAACTATGGCTACACCTTC
TRBD1,TRBV25-1,NA,TRBJ2-7,CASSVSQGAVYEQYF,TGTGCCAGCAGTGTTTCGCAGGGGGCGGTGTACGAGCAGTACTTC
NA,TRBV6-1,few,TRBJ1-5,CASSELRGVGNQPQHF,TGTGCCAGCAGTGAACTCCGTGGGGTAGGCAATCAGCCCCAGCATTTT
NA,TRBV25-1,NA,TRBJ1-3,CASSLTTGNTIYF,TGTGCCAGCAGTTTGACAACTGGAAACACCATATATTTT
TRBD1,TRBV6-2/TRBV6-3,few,TRBJ1-2,CASSSGPGQLNNYGYTF,TGTGCCAGCAGTTCGGGCCCGGGACAGCTTAATAACTATGGCTACACCTTC
TRBD1,TRBV20-1,many,TRBJ1-5,CSALGQGTQPQHF,TGCAGTGCATTGGGACAGGGGACTCAGCCCCAGCATTTT
NA,TRBV10-3,few,TRBJ1-2,CAHRSLLDYGYTF,TGTGCCCACAGGAGTCTCCTTGACTATGGCTACACCTTC
TRBD2,TRBV20-1,many,TRBJ2-1,CSPRSAGGRNEQFF,TGCAGTCCTAGGTCTGCGGGAGGGCGTAATGAGCAGTTCTTC
NA,TRBV29-1,few,TRBJ1-1,CSVQNTEAFF,TGCAGCGTTCAAAACACTGAAGCTTTCTTT
NA,TRBV6-5,few,TRBJ1-2,CASGPRDYGYTF,TGTGCCAGCGGTCCCAGGGATTATGGCTACACCTTC
TRBD1,TRBV28,many,TRBJ1-1,CASSRLDRGTEAFF,TGTGCCAGCAGTCGACTCGACAGGGGCACTGAAGCTTTCTTT
NA,TRBV5-6,many,TRBJ2-1,CASRTRTPIQEQFF,TGTGCCAGCAGAACTAGAACCCCAATACAGGAGCAGTTCTTC
NA,TRBV7-6,NA,TRBJ1-6,CASSPGGEQSPLHF,TGTGCCAGCAGCCCGGGGGGGGAGCAGTCACCCCTCCACTTT
TRBD1,TRBV5-6,NA,TRBJ1-2,CASSLRAGGNGYTF,TGTGCCAGCAGCTTGAGGGCAGGGGGCAACGGCTACACCTTC
NA,TRBV7-8,NA,TRBJ2-1,CASSLQRGEGRYEQFF,TGTGCCAGCAGCTTACAGAGGGGGGAGGGCAGGTATGAGCAGTTCTTC
TRBD1,TRBV6-2/TRBV6-3,few,TRBJ1-5,CASSRDRASQPQHF,TGTGCCAGCAGTCGGGACAGGGCGTCTCAGCCCCAGCATTTT
TRBD1,TRBV14,many,TRBJ2-7,CASSQEGQGAGEQYF,TGTGCCAGCAGCCAAGAAGGACAGGGGGCTGGCGAGCAGTACTTC
TRBD1,TRBV7-9,NA,TRBJ1-1,CASSFSRTGRTEAFF,TGTGCCAGCAGCTTCTCCCGGACAGGAAGAACTGAAGCTTTCTTT
TRBD1,TRBV2,NA,TRBJ1-5,CASMMTGGAYQPQHF,TGTGCCAGCATGATGACAGGGGGCGCCTATCAGCCCCAGCATTTT
NA,TRBV7-9,many,TRBJ2-7,CASSSGGTYEQYF,TGTGCCAGCAGCTCTGGGGGAACCTACGAGCAGTACTTC
NA,TRBV6-1,many,TRBJ2-7,CASRTTPTTYEQYF,TGTGCCAGCAGAACGACTCCAACAACCTACGAGCAGTACTTC
NA,TRBV7-2,many,TRBJ1-2,CASSLNLKAGYTF,TGTGCCAGCAGCCTTAACCTCAAAGCGGGCTACACCTTC
TRBD1,TRBV9,NA,TRBJ2-2,CASSVPSGGDTGELFF,TGTGCCAGCAGCGTCCCCTCAGGGGGTGACACCGGGGAGCTGTTTTTT
NA,TRBV20-1,NA,TRBJ2-5,CSARTERGETQYF,TGCAGTGCTAGGACGGAAAGAGGGGAGACCCAGTACTTC
NA,TRBV10-3,many,TRBJ2-6,CAISDKNREYNVLTF,TGTGCCATCAGTGACAAGAACAGGGAGTACAACGTCCTGACTTTC
TRBD2,TRBV4-3,NA,TRBJ2-7,CASSRPIGSGRGPYEQYF,TGCGCCAGCAGCCGCCCTATCGGTAGCGGGAGAGGCCCCTACGAGCAGTACTTC
NA,TRBV24-1,NA,TRBJ1-2,CASSLQGTSYTF,TGTGCCAGCAGTTTGCAGGGTACCAGCTACACCTTC
NA,TRBV6-5,many,TRBJ2-4,CASSYLGEPLAKNIQYF,TGTGCCAGCAGTTACTTGGGGGAGCCTCTAGCCAAAAACATTCAGTACTTC
NA,TRBV19,NA,TRBJ2-7,CASSEADPYEQYF,TGTGCCAGTAGTGAAGCGGACCCCTACGAGCAGTACTTC
NA,TRBV28,many,TRBJ1-1,CASSSRTALRTEAFF,TGTGCCAGCAGTTCGAGGACAGCCCTACGAACTGAAGCTTTCTTT
NA,TRBV11-2,few,TRBJ2-2,CASTLEGRNTGELFF,TGTGCCAGCACCCTGGAGGGTCGGAACACCGGGGAGCTGTTTTTT
NA,TRBV20-1,few,TRBJ1-2,CSAPGEFNYGYTF,TGCAGTGCCCCCGGGGAGTTTAACTATGGCTACACCTTC
TRBD1,TRBV25-1,NA,TRBJ2-3,CASSGVGTGDTQYF,TGTGCCAGCAGTGGGGTGGGGACAGGAGATACGCAGTATTTT
NA,TRBV19,NA,TRBJ1-5,CASSIDNFSTDTQHF,TGTGCCAGTAGTATAGACAATTTTAGCACAGATACGCAGCATTTT
NA,TRBV7-8,NA,TRBJ2-7,CASSLPYYEQYF,TGTGCCAGCAGCCTTCCGTACTACGAGCAGTACTTC
TRBD1,TRBV7-6,NA,TRBJ2-7,CASSLTGTGPYEQYF,TGTGCCAGCAGCTTAACCGGGACAGGGCCCTACGAGCAGTACTTC
NA,TRBV15,NA,TRBJ1-2,CATRPGGTDGYTF,TGTGCCACCAGACCCGGGGGCACGGACGGCTACACCTTC
TRBD1,TRBV6-2/TRBV6-3,NA,TRBJ1-3,CASRDPRDRGRSGNTIYF,TGTGCCAGCAGAGACCCCCGGGACAGGGGGCGAAGTGGAAACACCATATATTTT
NA,TRBV29-1,many,TRBJ2-5,CSVEDHLRETQYF,TGCAGCGTTGAAGACCATCTGAGAGAGACCCAGTACTTC
NA,TRBV7-2,NA,TRBJ2-5,CASSLSPSGGDQETQYF,TGTGCCAGCAGCTTATCGCCCTCGGGCGGGGACCAAGAGACCCAGTACTTC
TRBD1,TRBV5-1,NA,TRBJ1-1,CASGLGPGGNTEAFF,TGCGCCAGCGGCTTGGGGCCAGGGGGGAACACTGAAGCTTTCTTC
NA,TRBV9,NA,TRBJ2-2,CASSAPGQPNTGELFF,TGTGCCAGCAGCGCCCCTGGACAGCCGAACACCGGGGAGCTGTTTTTT